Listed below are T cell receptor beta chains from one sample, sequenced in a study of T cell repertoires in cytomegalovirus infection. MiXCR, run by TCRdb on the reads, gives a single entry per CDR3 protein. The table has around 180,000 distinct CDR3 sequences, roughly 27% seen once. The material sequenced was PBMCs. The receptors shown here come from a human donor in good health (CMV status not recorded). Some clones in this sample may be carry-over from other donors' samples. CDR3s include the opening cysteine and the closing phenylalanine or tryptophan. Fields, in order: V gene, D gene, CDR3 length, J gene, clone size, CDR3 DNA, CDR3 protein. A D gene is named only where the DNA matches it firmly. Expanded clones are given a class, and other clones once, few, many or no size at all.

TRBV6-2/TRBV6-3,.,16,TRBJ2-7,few,TGTGCCAGCAGTTACGGCGGGGGCCCGGATTTCTACGAGCAGTACTTC,CASSYGGGPDFYEQYF
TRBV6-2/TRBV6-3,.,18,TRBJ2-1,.,TGTGCCAGCAGGGCCCTGAGGCAGGGAGGCCGTTCCTACAATGAGCAGTTCTTC,CASRALRQGGRSYNEQFF
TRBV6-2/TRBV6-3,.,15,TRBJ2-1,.,TGTGCCAGCAGTTACTCTGGGGATGGGGGTAATGAGCAGTTCTTC,CASSYSGDGGNEQFF
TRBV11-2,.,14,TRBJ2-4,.,TGTGCCAGCAGCTTAGATTTAGCCAAAAACATTCAGTACTTC,CASSLDLAKNIQYF
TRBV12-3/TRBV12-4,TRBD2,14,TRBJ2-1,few,TGTGCCAGCACCCTAGCGGGGGGTTACAATGAGCAGTTCTTC,CASTLAGGYNEQFF
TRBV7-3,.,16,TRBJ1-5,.,TGTGCCAGCAGCCTAAAGTCGGCGAGGGGCCATCAGCCCCAGCATTTT,CASSLKSARGHQPQHF
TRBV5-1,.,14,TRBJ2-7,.,TGCGCCAGCAGCATAGGACATTCCTCCTACGAGCAGTACTTC,CASSIGHSSYEQYF
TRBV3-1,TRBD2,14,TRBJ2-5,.,TGTGCCAGCAGCCAAGATGACAGCGGGGGCACCCAGTACTTC,CASSQDDSGGTQYF
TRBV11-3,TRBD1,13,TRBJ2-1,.,TGTGCCAGCAGCTCCGGGACAGGCCACGAGCAGTTCTTC,CASSSGTGHEQFF
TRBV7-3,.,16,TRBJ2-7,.,TGTGCCAGCAGCCCAGCCCCCAGGGCAGGAATCCACGAGCAGTACTTC,CASSPAPRAGIHEQYF
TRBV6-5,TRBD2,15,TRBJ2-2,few,TGTGCCAGCAGTTACTTCGGGACTAGCACCGGGGAGCTGTTTTTT,CASSYFGTSTGELFF
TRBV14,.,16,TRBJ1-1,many,TGTGCCAGCAGCCCATTTAGGAGGGGGGCTGGCACTGAAGCTTTCTTT,CASSPFRRGAGTEAFF
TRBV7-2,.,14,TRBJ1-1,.,TGTGCCAGCAGCTCCCGATTTGGAGGGACTGAAGCTTTCTTT,CASSSRFGGTEAFF
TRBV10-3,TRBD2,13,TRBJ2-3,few,TGTGCCACCCGGGCGGGGGGTGTGGATACGCAGTATTTT,CATRAGGVDTQYF
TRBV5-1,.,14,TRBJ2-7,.,TGCGCCAGCAGCTTGGCCCAGGGAGGTGGCGAGCAGTACTTC,CASSLAQGGGEQYF
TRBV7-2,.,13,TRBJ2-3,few,TGTGCCAGCAGCTCCTCCCAGGCAGATACGCAGTATTTT,CASSSSQADTQYF
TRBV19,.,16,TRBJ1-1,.,TGTGCCACCACCCCCCGCACCGGGGGCGGTAACACTGAAGCTTTCTTT,CATTPRTGGGNTEAFF
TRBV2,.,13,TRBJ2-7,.,TGTGCCAGCAGTGTCTTCAGGGAGGACGAGCAGTACTTC,CASSVFREDEQYF
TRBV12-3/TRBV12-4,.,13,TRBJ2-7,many,TGTGCCAGCAGTTTTTCGCACAGCTACGAGCAGTACTTC,CASSFSHSYEQYF
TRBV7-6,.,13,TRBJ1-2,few,TGTGCCAGCAGCTTAACACGGGGCTATGGCTACACCTTC,CASSLTRGYGYTF
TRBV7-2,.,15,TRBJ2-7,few,TGTGCCAGCAGCTTAGGCCAGGGTAAATCCTACGAGCAGTACTTC,CASSLGQGKSYEQYF
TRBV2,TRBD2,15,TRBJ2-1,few,TGTGCCACCTCTTCCGGGGGGTTAAAATTGGGGGAGCAGTTCTTC,CATSSGGLKLGEQFF
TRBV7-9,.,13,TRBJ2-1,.,TGTGCCAGCAGCTTGGACATTTCAGGAGGGCAGTTCTTC,CASSLDISGGQFF
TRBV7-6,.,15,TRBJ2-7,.,TGTGCCAGCACCTCCAACGGACCTCGCTACTACGAGCAGTACTTC,CASTSNGPRYYEQYF
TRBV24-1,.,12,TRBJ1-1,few,TGTGCCACCAGTGATTCCGGGGGAAGAGCTTTCTTT,CATSDSGGRAFF
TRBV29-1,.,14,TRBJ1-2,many,TGCAGCGTTGAACCACCAACAGGGATCTATGGCTACACCTTC,CSVEPPTGIYGYTF
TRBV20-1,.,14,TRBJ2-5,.,TGCAGTGCTAGATCCCCGGGATACCAAGAGACCCAGTACTTC,CSARSPGYQETQYF